The TCR beta chain described here comes from a study of early T cells in non-severe SARS-CoV-2 infection. Turning to the study itself: Unsorted whole blood bulk RNA was sequenced, with unpaired chains.

Separate cDNA molecules each had unique molecular identifiers attached to them. From the 5' RACE reads, TCRdb called clonotypes with MiXCR, one entry per CDR3 protein. Among about 110,000 distinct CDR3 sequences listed, about 12% were seen once. V lost 5 bases, J lost 1 base, and 9 bases stayed unmatched. The CDR3 spans 17 residues. Germline lookup yields CDR1 SEHNR and CDR2 FQNEAQ (reference sequence). This clonotype occurred a few times. Its antigen is not known. General observations from the study: VDJdb-based matching was biased toward anti-spike CD8 responses and missed private and CD4 specificities.

The chain employs TRBV7-9 and TRBJ1-3; 9 bases map to TRBD1. The TCR sequence derives from an adult who was a healthcare worker with PCR-confirmed SARS-CoV-2 infection or an uninfected control (not recorded which). The specimen was whole blood, collected at baseline. CDR3 in amino acids: CASSLPPGTGSGNTIYF. CDR3 coding DNA: TGTGCCAGCAGCCTCCCCCCCGGGACAGGGTCTGGAAACACCATATATTTT. The full variable domain, rest sourced from reference TRBV7-9 and TRBJ1-3, is DTGVSQNPRHKITKRGQNVTFRCDPISEHNRLYWYRQTLGQGPEFLTYFQNEAQLEKSRLLSDRFSAERPKGSFSTLEIQRTEQGDSAMYLCASSLPPGTGSGNTIYFGEGSWLTVV.